The T cell receptor (beta chain) described here comes from a study of tumor-infiltrating lymphocytes in primary liver carcinoma. Study details: Patients comprised men and women whose ages fell between 30 and 69 years. Among the tumors, stages were T1-T3 N0M0 and sizes roughly 4 to 10 cm.

Germline V CDR1 and CDR2: SGHNT, YENEEA. V trimming: 3 bases; J trimming: 0 bases; junction bases outside the gene matches: 10. The CDR3 is 18 amino acids. In this sample, this clonotype turned up many times. Unsorted whole blood yielded the blood RNA, and germline DNA was also extracted. Starting from roughly 0.5 ug of total RNA, TCR beta cDNA was produced with a primer in the constant region. Libraries covering TCR beta were generated through three nested multiplex PCR rounds (using a slightly modified ARM-PCR). TRBV1-TRBV30 forward primers and a C-beta reverse primer were used in the first two PCR rounds, which each ran for around 11 cycles. TCRdb reanalysed the multiplex PCR reads using MiXCR and keeps one entry per CDR3 protein. Among approximately 300,000 distinct CDR3 sequences, 65% were seen once, and the ten largest hold 9% to 10%.

The TCR originated in a middle-aged man with primary liver carcinoma and hepatitis B virus infection. The V gene is TRBV11-3, the J gene TRBJ2-3, with 9 bases aligning to TRBD1. The sequencing input was peripheral blood. DNA for the CDR3: TGTGCCAGCAGCTTTTTCCAACAGGGGGCCCTTAGCACAGATACGCAGTATTTT. Its protein product is CASSFFQQGALSTDTQYF.